These 20 T cell receptor beta chains originate from one sample sequenced in a study of blood T cell repertoires in COVID-19. Data came from immunoSEQ multiplex PCR; TCRdb stores just in-frame clones and leaves some out. The sample lists 120,000 or so clones, roughly 90% occurring once. The sequenced material came from peripheral blood. The receptors here all came from a man aged 40-49 years with acute or convalescent COVID-19.

Written as DNA, the CDR3 is TGTGCCAGCAGCGTCGCACCGGACAGGTCTACCACTGAAGCTTTCTTT. Translation: CASSVAPDRSTTEAFF. The rearrangement uses TRBV9 and TRBJ1-1, with 7 bases lining up with TRBD1. Germline V CDR1 and CDR2: SGDLS, YYNGEE. V gave up 2 bases and J gave up 4 bases; unmatched junction bases: 11. The CDR3 is made up of 16 amino acids.

The chain uses TRBV2 and TRBJ1-5, with a possible D match to TRBD1 (5 bases). The CDR3 runs to 15 residues. Trimming shortened V by 4 bases and J by 6 bases, and 16 bases separated the two germline ends. Germline-derived CDR1 and CDR2 are SNHLY and FYNNEI. In DNA, the CDR3 is TGTGCCAGCAGTGCTTTCGGGGACTCGCTTCAGCCCCAGCATTTT. Its translation: CASSAFGDSLQPQHF.

CDR3 loop: CSVVAGANTIYF. CDR3 nucleotides: TGCAGCGTTGTGGCGGGTGCAAACACCATATATTTT. The chain combines TRBV29-1 with TRBJ1-3; D unresolved. Trimming stripped 4 bases from V and 6 bases from J, with 10 bases between. The CDR3 covers 12 residues. Germline CDR1 and CDR2: SQVTM and ANQGSEA.

This clone has just one count. The chain has TRBV2 and TRBJ1-3; D uncertain. V was shortened by 3 bases and J by 0 bases, with 6 bases between the two germline ends. Germline values: CDR1 SNHLY, CDR2 FYNNEI. There are 14 residues in the CDR3. CDR3 in amino acids: CASSENNSGNTIYF. In nucleotides, the CDR3 is TGTGCCAGCAGTGAGAACAACTCTGGAAACACCATATATTTT.

This clone was detected only once. The chain has TRBV7-3 and TRBJ2-3; 15 bases are a match to TRBD2. Germline CDR1 is SGHTA and CDR2 is FQGTGA. The CDR3 sequence is 16 residues long. V was pared by 4 bases and J by 5 bases, with 4 bases of the junction left unmatched. CDR3 residues: CASSWTSGGAGDTQYF. As DNA, the CDR3 is TGTGCCAGCAGCTGGACTAGCGGGGGGGCCGGAGATACGCAGTATTTT.

The genes are TRBV5-1 and TRBJ2-1; D call uncertain. With 5 bases removed from V and 5 bases from J, the gap between germline ends came to 11 bases. This CDR3 spans 13 amino acids. Looked up from germline, CDR1 is SGHRS and CDR2 is YFSETQ. This CDR3 reads CASSINLNNEQFF. The DNA for the CDR3 is TGCGCCAGCAGTATCAACTTGAACAATGAGCAGTTCTTC.

J is TRBJ1-2 and V is TRBV11-2, with D unresolved. The V and J ends lost 0 bases and 6 bases respectively, with 8 bases between them. The CDR3 totals 13 residues. Germline V gene data show CDR1 as SGHAT and CDR2 as FQNNGV. The CDR3 here is CASSLDRRNGYTF. DNA of the CDR3: TGTGCCAGCAGCTTAGATCGCAGGAATGGCTACACCTTC. The variable domain in full, with the rest retrieved from reference TRBV11-2 and TRBJ1-2, is EAGVAQSPRYKIIEKRQSVAFWCNPISGHATLYWYQQILGQGPKLLIQFQNNGVVDDSQLPKDRFSAERLKGVDSTLKIQPAKLEDSAVYLCASSLDRRNGYTFGSGTRLTVV.

Written as DNA, the CDR3 is TGTGCCAGCAGCCGGGGTGGGAGGGGGGGCTACACCTTC. Protein: CASSRGGRGGYTF. This chain uses TRBV7-2 with TRBJ1-2, with TRBD1 as a possible D gene (6 bases). The CDR3 has 13 residues. Trimming took 5 bases from V and 8 from J, leaving 15 bases between them. Germline V gene sequence: CDR1 SGHTA, CDR2 FQGNSA.

The chain couples TRBV7-2 to TRBJ2-1; tentatively, D is TRBD2 (7 bases). Germline CDR1 and CDR2: SGHTA and FQGNSA. V gave up 5 bases and J gave up 5 bases, with 13 bases separating them. The length of the CDR3 is 14 residues. The CDR3 DNA follows: TGTGCCAGCAGCCCCGGGGGGCTCGACAATGAGCAGTTCTTC. Translating it yields CASSPGGLDNEQFF.

The V and J genes are TRBV7-2 and TRBJ1-4, with TRBD1 as a possible D gene (5 bases). Germline CDR1 and CDR2: SGHTA and FQGNSA. Trimming removed 4 bases at V and 8 bases at J, with 11 bases between. This CDR3 is built from 13 residues. CDR3 nucleotides: TGTGCCAGCAGCTCGACAGTGTGGGAAAAACTGTTTTTT. Translation: CASSSTVWEKLFF.

As DNA, the CDR3 is TGTGCCAGCAGTCCCAGGACAGCGAGCTCCTATAATTCACCCCTCCACTTT. Its protein product is CASSPRTASSYNSPLHF. The V call is TRBV27, the J call TRBJ1-6, with TRBD1 as a possible D gene (6 bases). Trimming cost V 5 bases and J 0 bases, with 14 bases left between them. The CDR3 runs to 17 residues. CDR1 and CDR2 (germline): MNHEY, SMNVEV (reference sequence).

The chain combines TRBV11-2 with TRBJ2-1, with 9 bases aligning to TRBD2. The germline gives CDR1 SGHAT, CDR2 FQNNGV. This CDR3 is 17 amino acids long. J lost 2 bases, V lost 0 bases, and 5 bases had no gene match. CDR3 residues: CASSLEALAGTYNEQFF. CDR3 bases: TGTGCCAGCAGCTTAGAAGCTCTAGCGGGAACCTACAATGAGCAGTTCTTC.

The chain couples TRBV6-5 to TRBJ1-1; 7 bases match TRBD1. This CDR3 spans 14 amino acids. After removal of 6 bases from V and 11 bases from J, the junction contained 15 bases not matched to a gene. Looked up from germline, CDR1 is MNHEY and CDR2 is SVGAGI. The CDR3 nucleotides read TGTGCCAGCAGGCCCGGACAGGCCTACGCTAGGGCTTTCTTT. This translates into CASRPGQAYARAFF.

CDR3 DNA sequence: TGTGCCAGCAGCTCGGGTCTAGGCGAGCAGTACTTC. It translates to CASSSGLGEQYF. The gene calls are TRBV7-9 and TRBJ2-7; no definite D call. Germline V gene sequence: CDR1 SEHNR, CDR2 FQNEAQ (reference sequence). V lost 4 bases and J 6 bases, leaving 10 bases between the germline ends. This CDR3 is 12 amino acids long.

The rearrangement links TRBV5-4 to TRBJ2-1, with 14 bases matching TRBD2. The CDR3 sequence is 14 residues long. Germline V gives CDR1 SGHNT, CDR2 YYREEE (reference sequence). V shed 4 bases, J shed 10 bases, and the junction held 4 bases outside the gene matches. CDR3 in amino acids: CASSPGLAGEEQFF. In DNA form, the CDR3 reads TGTGCCAGCAGCCCGGGACTAGCGGGAGAAGAGCAGTTCTTC.

The V and J genes are TRBV15 and TRBJ2-5; D is perhaps TRBD1 (5 bases). Germline V gives CDR1 LNHNV, CDR2 YYDKDF (reference sequence). The length of the CDR3 is 16 residues. Between the trimmed V and J ends, which lost 0 bases and 5 bases, there was a span of 16 bases. The CDR3 DNA sequence: TGTGCCACCAGCAGAGATCAACCAGGGTCATTGGAGACCCAGTACTTC. Amino acids: CATSRDQPGSLETQYF.

CDR3 DNA sequence: TGCGCCAGCAGCTCCCGGACAGGAATAGAGACCCAGTACTTC. Translated: CASSSRTGIETQYF. This sequence joins TRBV5-1 and TRBJ2-5; 7 bases line up with TRBD1. The CDR3 consists of 14 residues. CDR1 is SGHRS and CDR2 is YFSETQ in the germline V gene. J gave up 4 bases and V 3 bases, and 6 bases lay outside the gene matches.

J is TRBJ1-6 and V is TRBV11-1; D is ambiguous. The CDR3 is 13 amino acids. Germline values: CDR1 SGHAT, CDR2 FQDESV (reference sequence). V shed 1 base and J shed 8 bases, with 6 bases lying between them. DNA for the CDR3: TGTGCCAGCAGCTTAGAAAGAGATTCACCCCTCCACTTT. Its translation: CASSLERDSPLHF.

This clone was counted between two and nine times. V gene TRBV29-1 combines with J gene TRBJ1-3, with D uncertain. The ends were cut back, 8 bases at V and 1 base at J, with 9 bases in the middle. The germline CDR1 and CDR2 sequences are SQVTM and ANQGSEA. The CDR3 is 12 residues long. CDR3 nucleotides: TGCAGCCATCGGGATTCTGGAAACACCATATATTTT. Translating gives CSHRDSGNTIYF.

This sequence joins TRBV25-1 and TRBJ2-5; D possibly corresponds to TRBD2 (6 bases). Per the germline V gene, CDR1 is MGHDK and CDR2 is SYGVNS. The CDR3 contains 15 residues. Trimming shortened V by 4 bases and J by 1 base, and 13 bases separated the two germline ends. The CDR3: CASSAYAGGQETQYF. Here the CDR3 DNA reads TGTGCCAGCAGTGCCTACGCCGGGGGCCAAGAGACCCAGTACTTC.